The rows below give T cell receptor beta chains drawn from one sample of a study of T-cell reconstitution after alpha-beta-depleted transplantation in children. TCRdb redid the calling of the PCR reads with MiXCR, one entry per CDR3 protein. The sample shows more than 120,000 distinct CDR3 sequences, 8.8% of them seen only once. The source material was PBMCs, mostly from graft donor cells, sampled 180 days after TCRalphabeta/CD19-depleted stem cell transplant. The source is a female patient aged 2-9 years who had a stem cell transplant for congenital amegakaryocytic thrombocytopenia, so the T cells may come from the graft donor. CDR3s include the opening cysteine and the closing phenylalanine or tryptophan. The D gene is left open where the match is weak. Clone sizes are given selectively: once, few, many, or a class where the clone is expanded.

abundance: few
v_gene: TRBV18
d_gene: .
j_gene: TRBJ1-1
CDR3nt: TGTGCCAGCTCACCCGCCGGGACCATGAACACTGAAGCTTTCTTT
CDR3aa: CASSPAGTMNTEAFF

abundance: .
v_gene: TRBV19
d_gene: .
j_gene: TRBJ2-1
CDR3nt: TGTGCCAGTAGTATATCCGTAGCGGAGTGGGGTAATGAGCAGTTCTTC
CDR3aa: CASSISVAEWGNEQFF

abundance: many
v_gene: TRBV12-3/TRBV12-4
d_gene: .
j_gene: TRBJ1-5
CDR3nt: TGTGCCAGCAGTTCCTCCAACCAAAGGTTCGATCAGCCCCAGCATTTT
CDR3aa: CASSSSNQRFDQPQHF

abundance: many
v_gene: TRBV20-1
d_gene: TRBD1
j_gene: TRBJ1-6
CDR3nt: TGCAGTGCTAGAGGCAGGGGGAATTCACCCCTCCACTTT
CDR3aa: CSARGRGNSPLHF

abundance: many
v_gene: TRBV12-3/TRBV12-4
d_gene: .
j_gene: TRBJ1-5
CDR3nt: TGTGCCAGCAGTTTTGAGGGCGGGGGCAATCAGCCCCAGCATTTT
CDR3aa: CASSFEGGGNQPQHF

abundance: .
v_gene: TRBV11-2
d_gene: TRBD1
j_gene: TRBJ1-1
CDR3nt: TGTGCCAGCAGCTTGGATCTTCACCCGGGACAGGGGGCGCCCAGGGGGACTGAAGCTTTCTTT
CDR3aa: CASSLDLHPGQGAPRGTEAFF

abundance: .
v_gene: TRBV10-3
d_gene: TRBD1
j_gene: TRBJ2-7
CDR3nt: TGTGTCATAAAAAGGACAGGGTACTACGAGCAGTACTTC
CDR3aa: CVIKRTGYYEQYF

abundance: .
v_gene: TRBV14
d_gene: TRBD1
j_gene: TRBJ2-7
CDR3nt: TGTGCCAGCAGCCAGGCAGGGGGTCACGAGCAGTACTTC
CDR3aa: CASSQAGGHEQYF

abundance: .
v_gene: TRBV5-1
d_gene: TRBD2
j_gene: TRBJ2-1
CDR3nt: TGCGCCAGCCATAGCGGGGACTCCTACAATGAGCAGTTCTTC
CDR3aa: CASHSGDSYNEQFF

abundance: many
v_gene: TRBV20-1
d_gene: .
j_gene: TRBJ1-2
CDR3nt: TGCAGTGCCAGACGAGGGAGTAATGGCTACACCTTC
CDR3aa: CSARRGSNGYTF

abundance: many
v_gene: TRBV7-2
d_gene: TRBD1
j_gene: TRBJ1-5
CDR3nt: TGTGCCAGCAGCTGGGGACAGGGGAAGGATCAGCCCCAGCATTTT
CDR3aa: CASSWGQGKDQPQHF

abundance: .
v_gene: TRBV7-9
d_gene: .
j_gene: TRBJ2-1
CDR3nt: TGTGCCAGCAGCCGACGGGGATGGGGTGAGCAGTTCTTC
CDR3aa: CASSRRGWGEQFF

abundance: many
v_gene: TRBV29-1
d_gene: TRBD2
j_gene: TRBJ2-5
CDR3nt: TGCAGCTCTAGGACTAGCGGGAGGGAGACCCAGTACTTC
CDR3aa: CSSRTSGRETQYF

abundance: many
v_gene: TRBV29-1
d_gene: TRBD1
j_gene: TRBJ2-7
CDR3nt: TGCAGCGTCCTTGGGACAGGGGGCCGAGTGAATGAGCAGTACTTC
CDR3aa: CSVLGTGGRVNEQYF

abundance: few
v_gene: TRBV7-2
d_gene: TRBD1
j_gene: TRBJ1-2
CDR3nt: TGTGCCAGCAGCTTATTTCCAGGGGGTAACTATGGCTACACCTTC
CDR3aa: CASSLFPGGNYGYTF

abundance: few
v_gene: TRBV20-1
d_gene: TRBD2
j_gene: TRBJ2-1
CDR3nt: TGCAGTGCGGATTCGGGACTAGCGGGGGCGGGATCTGAGCAGTTCTTC
CDR3aa: CSADSGLAGAGSEQFF

abundance: many
v_gene: TRBV12-3/TRBV12-4
d_gene: TRBD1
j_gene: TRBJ2-1
CDR3nt: TGTGCCAGCAGTCTATCGGACAGGGGATACAATGAGCAGTTCTTC
CDR3aa: CASSLSDRGYNEQFF

abundance: many
v_gene: TRBV3-1
d_gene: .
j_gene: TRBJ2-1
CDR3nt: TGTGCCAGCAGCCAAGACCCTTTTACCAGAGAGCAGTTCTTC
CDR3aa: CASSQDPFTREQFF

abundance: .
v_gene: TRBV11-2
d_gene: TRBD2
j_gene: TRBJ2-1
CDR3nt: TGTGCCAGCAGCTTAGAGAGGTCGGGACTAGCGGCCAATGAGCAGTTCTTC
CDR3aa: CASSLERSGLAANEQFF

abundance: few
v_gene: TRBV25-1
d_gene: .
j_gene: TRBJ2-3
CDR3nt: TGTGCCAGCAGTGACCTTCTCCCCCCCGGGAGCCTTTACTCTAGCACAGATACGCAGTATTTT
CDR3aa: CASSDLLPPGSLYSSTDTQYF

abundance: many
v_gene: TRBV5-1
d_gene: TRBD2
j_gene: TRBJ2-3
CDR3nt: TGCGCCAGCGGAGCCGGGACTAGTGACGCAGATACGCAGTATTTT
CDR3aa: CASGAGTSDADTQYF

abundance: many
v_gene: TRBV29-1
d_gene: .
j_gene: TRBJ1-1
CDR3nt: TGCAGCGTTGCCCGGGTTAAGAACACTGAAGCTTTCTTT
CDR3aa: CSVARVKNTEAFF

abundance: many
v_gene: TRBV15
d_gene: TRBD2
j_gene: TRBJ2-1
CDR3nt: TGTGCCACCAGCAGAGGGACTAGCCGCTCCTACAATGAGCAGTTCTTC
CDR3aa: CATSRGTSRSYNEQFF

abundance: many
v_gene: TRBV4-3
d_gene: .
j_gene: TRBJ2-7
CDR3nt: TGCGCCAGCAGCTTCTGGGGGTCAGGGAACCACGAGCAGTACTTC
CDR3aa: CASSFWGSGNHEQYF

abundance: few
v_gene: TRBV29-1
d_gene: TRBD1
j_gene: TRBJ2-1
CDR3nt: TGCAGCGGGGGGGACAGGGTTAAGGACTGGGGACCTGATGAGCAGTTCTTC
CDR3aa: CSGGDRVKDWGPDEQFF

abundance: .
v_gene: TRBV29-1
d_gene: TRBD2
j_gene: TRBJ2-5
CDR3nt: TGCAGCGTTGAACCTAGCGGCCAAGAGACCCAGTACTTC
CDR3aa: CSVEPSGQETQYF

abundance: many
v_gene: TRBV15
d_gene: .
j_gene: TRBJ1-1
CDR3nt: TGTGCCACCAGCAGAGCGTTCAGGGGATCCAGCACTGAAGCTTTCTTT
CDR3aa: CATSRAFRGSSTEAFF

abundance: few
v_gene: TRBV6-1
d_gene: .
j_gene: TRBJ1-5
CDR3nt: TGTGCCAGTTCTTGGGGGCAAGTGAGCAATCAGCCCCAGCATTTT
CDR3aa: CASSWGQVSNQPQHF

abundance: few
v_gene: TRBV7-9
d_gene: .
j_gene: TRBJ2-7
CDR3nt: TGTGCCAGCAGCACTTACGAGGGCGGGGCCAACGAGCAGTACTTC
CDR3aa: CASSTYEGGANEQYF

abundance: .
v_gene: TRBV20-1
d_gene: .
j_gene: TRBJ2-1
CDR3nt: TGCAGTGCTAGAGCGGACTCCTACAATGAGCAGTTCTTC
CDR3aa: CSARADSYNEQFF

abundance: many
v_gene: TRBV7-2
d_gene: .
j_gene: TRBJ2-7
CDR3nt: TGTGCCAGCAGCTTACAATCTGGTGACGAGCAGTACTTC
CDR3aa: CASSLQSGDEQYF

abundance: many
v_gene: TRBV5-6
d_gene: TRBD1
j_gene: TRBJ2-1
CDR3nt: TGTGCCAGCAGCCGACAGGGCATCCGGAACAATGAGCAGTTCTTC
CDR3aa: CASSRQGIRNNEQFF

abundance: many
v_gene: TRBV12-3/TRBV12-4
d_gene: .
j_gene: TRBJ2-2
CDR3nt: TGTGCCAGCAGACCGGGACCACGAGGAACCGGGGAGCTGTTTTTT
CDR3aa: CASRPGPRGTGELFF

abundance: .
v_gene: TRBV3-1
d_gene: TRBD1
j_gene: TRBJ1-2
CDR3nt: TGTGCCAGCAGCCGAAGCCCGGGACAGGGACCATGGCACTATGGCTACACCTTC
CDR3aa: CASSRSPGQGPWHYGYTF

abundance: many
v_gene: TRBV3-1
d_gene: .
j_gene: TRBJ2-1
CDR3nt: TGTGCCAGCAGCCAAAGTACCCACCCCAATGAGCAGTTCTTC
CDR3aa: CASSQSTHPNEQFF

abundance: few
v_gene: TRBV20-1
d_gene: TRBD1
j_gene: TRBJ1-2
CDR3nt: TGCAGTGCTGAGACGGGACAGTCAGATTATGGCTACACCTTC
CDR3aa: CSAETGQSDYGYTF